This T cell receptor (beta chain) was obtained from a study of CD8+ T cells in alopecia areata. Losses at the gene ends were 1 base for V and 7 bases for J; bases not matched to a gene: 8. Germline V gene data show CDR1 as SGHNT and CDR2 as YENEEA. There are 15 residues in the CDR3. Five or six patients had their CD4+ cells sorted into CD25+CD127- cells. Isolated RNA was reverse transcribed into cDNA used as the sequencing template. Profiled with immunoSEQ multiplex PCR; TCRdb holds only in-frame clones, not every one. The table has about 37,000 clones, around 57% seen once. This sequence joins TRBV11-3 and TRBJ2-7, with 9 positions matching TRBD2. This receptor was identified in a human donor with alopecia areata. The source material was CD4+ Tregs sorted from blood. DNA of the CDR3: TGTGCCAGCAGCTTAGGTGGCGCGGGGGGGCTGGAGCAGTACTTC. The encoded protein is CASSLGGAGGLEQYF.